This record covers a single TCR beta chain. This clonotype appeared a few times. It has no known antigen specificity. No base quality values were provided; no much bigger clone lies one nucleotide off. This sample is drawn from a study of early T cells in non-severe SARS-CoV-2 infection (dated by TCRdb to 2020 to 2022). About the study as a whole: Because TCR sequencing was done on bulk RNA from unsorted whole blood, the alpha and beta chains could not be paired.

From the cysteine through the phenylalanine, the CDR3 covers 14 amino acids. The only DNA kept is the CDR3, 42 bases in frame from the first base. V is cut by 4 bases and J by 3 bases, and the space between the germline ends is 14 bases. The library was generated by 5' RACE. The sequencer was a NextSeq 500. Unique molecular identifiers were attached to individual cDNA molecules in the TCR library protocol so that sequencing error and PCR bias could be corrected. Both TCR alpha and beta chains were sequenced, and tight co-correlation was observed between alpha and beta sequence abundances in each sample. The study's own analysis went as follows. Decombinator V4 was used to perform V gene, J gene and CDR3 annotation of TCR sequences. Expanded TCRs were defined as changing significantly between any two time points under a Poisson model with p below 0.0001. TCR abundances were normalised to the total number of TCRs sequenced per sample and were expressed as counts per million. MAIT TCRs were defined by TRAV1-2 paired with TRAJ12, TRAJ20 or TRAJ33, and iNKT TCRs by TRAV10 paired with TRAJ18. VDJdb, accessed 1 November 2021, was searched for CMV, EBV and SARS-CoV-2 annotated TCRs, excluding TCRs annotated for multiple antigens. TCRdb itself trimmed the public reads at Q25 with fastp, ran MiXCR and retained productive beta chains. Records with the same CDR3 protein are collapsed into one entry carrying the most frequent genes and DNA. TCRdb, not the original authors, processed these V and J calls. In this sample the table shows roughly 110,000 distinct CDR3 sequences, around 10% of which occur a single time. The biggest ten clones account for more than 6.5% of the sample.

A case-control design nested within a healthcare worker cohort in London, UK, was used, with weekly nasopharyngeal swab PCR tests and blood sampling performed. Healthcare workers were enrolled in the week of the UK lockdown, from 23 to 31 March 2020, and were followed every week for up to roughly 16 weeks. Points the paper makes about the study in general: VDJdb matching was skewed toward anti-spike CD8 responses and likely underestimated virus-specific expansions by missing private and CD4 specificities.

The receptor comes from an adult who was a healthcare worker with PCR-confirmed SARS-CoV-2 infection or an uninfected control (not recorded which). Sequenced input: whole blood. The chain is encoded by TRBV5-3 joined to TRBJ2-7; tentative D gene TRBD2, with 6 bases matching. TRBV5-3 is noted as an ORF with a role that remains uncertain. The sequenced DNA: TGTGCCAGAAGCGACGCGGGACTTGACTACGAGCAGTACTTC. Translated, this gives CARSDAGLDYEQYF.